This TCR beta chain was recovered during a study of beta chain features in type 1 diabetes. Study-wide points: Among all four CD4+ subsets, Type 1 diabetes patients had TCRB CDR3s that were moderately but significantly shorter. HLA influence on TCRB rearrangement stayed unresolved here. Researchers reported that naive, central memory and Treg TCRB repertoires appeared more similar in patients than in healthy donors.

One heparinised draw, averaging around 120 mL, was taken per donor. Sorting based on CD45RO/CCR7/CD25/CD127/CD95/CD27 separated CD4+ naive, central memory, regulatory and stem cell-like memory cells. This clone has just a few counts. What it binds is unknown. The sequenced template was cDNA made from the entire isolated RNA. Generated by immunoSEQ multiplex PCR, the TCRdb table keeps only in-frame clones and is missing some. The sample yields a few hundred thousand clones, approximately 14% seen once. Germline V lookup: CDR1 MNHEY, CDR2 SMNVEV (reference sequence). V lost 5 bases, J lost 3 bases, and 8 bases stayed unmatched. The CDR3 loop spans 17 amino acids.

The clonotype was recovered from a man aged 25 to 40 with type 1 diabetes. V usage is TRBV27 and J usage is TRBJ2-7; 15 bases line up with TRBD2. The sequenced sample consisted of naive CD4+ T cells from blood. CDR3 nucleotide sequence: TGTGCCAGCAGTCCGCCGGGACTAGCGGGAGGAAACTACGAGCAGTACTTC. Its protein product is CASSPPGLAGGNYEQYF.